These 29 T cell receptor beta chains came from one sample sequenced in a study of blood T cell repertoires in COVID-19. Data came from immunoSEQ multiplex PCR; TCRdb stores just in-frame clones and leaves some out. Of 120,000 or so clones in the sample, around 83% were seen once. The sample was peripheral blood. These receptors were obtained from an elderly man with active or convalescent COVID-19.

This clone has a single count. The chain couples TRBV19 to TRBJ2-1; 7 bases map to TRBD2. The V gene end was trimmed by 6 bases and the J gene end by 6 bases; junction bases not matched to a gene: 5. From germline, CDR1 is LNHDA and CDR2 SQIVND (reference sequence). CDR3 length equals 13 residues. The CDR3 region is CASSLGGGNEQFF. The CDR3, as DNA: TGTGCCAGTAGCCTTGGGGGGGGCAATGAGCAGTTCTTC. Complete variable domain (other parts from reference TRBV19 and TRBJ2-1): DGGITQSPKYLFRKEGQNVTLSCEQNLNHDAMYWYRQDPGQGLRLIYYSQIVNDFQKGDIAEGYSVSREKKESFPLTVTSAQKNPTAFYLCASSLGGGNEQFFGPGTRLTVL.

DNA for the CDR3: TGTGCCAGCAGTTCCAGGGGGGATCCCAGGACCCGGGAAAAACTGTTTTTT. Residues: CASSSRGDPRTREKLFF. The chain employs TRBV6-2 or TRBV6-3 and TRBJ1-4, with TRBD1 identical over 7 bases. The CDR3 length is 17 residues. The germline V gene has CDR1 MNHEY and CDR2 SVGEGT. Trimming cost V 4 bases and J 8 bases; bases outside gene matches: 16.

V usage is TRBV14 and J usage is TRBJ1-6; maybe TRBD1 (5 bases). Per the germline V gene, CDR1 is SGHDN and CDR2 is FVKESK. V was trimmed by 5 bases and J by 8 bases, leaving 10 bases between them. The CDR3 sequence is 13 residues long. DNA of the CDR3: TGTGCCAGCAGCAAGGGGTTAGATTCACCCCTCCACTTT. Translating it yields CASSKGLDSPLHF.

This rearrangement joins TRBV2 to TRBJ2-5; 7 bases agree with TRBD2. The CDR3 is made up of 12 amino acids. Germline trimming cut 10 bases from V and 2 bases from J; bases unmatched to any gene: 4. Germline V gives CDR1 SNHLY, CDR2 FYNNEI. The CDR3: CATMGGQETQYF. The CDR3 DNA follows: TGTGCCACCATGGGGGGGCAAGAGACCCAGTACTTC.

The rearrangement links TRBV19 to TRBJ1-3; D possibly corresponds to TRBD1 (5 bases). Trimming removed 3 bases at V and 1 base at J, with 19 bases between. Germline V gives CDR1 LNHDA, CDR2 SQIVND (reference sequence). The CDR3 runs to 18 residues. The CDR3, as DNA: TGTGCCAGTAGTATCCGAGACAGTCCTATCCGATCTGGAAACACCATATATTTT. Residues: CASSIRDSPIRSGNTIYF.

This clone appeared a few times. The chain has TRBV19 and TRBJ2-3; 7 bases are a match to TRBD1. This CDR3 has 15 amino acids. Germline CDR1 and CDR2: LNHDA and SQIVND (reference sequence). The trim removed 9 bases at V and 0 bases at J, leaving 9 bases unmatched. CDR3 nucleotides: TGTGCCAGCTCCAAAGACAGGGCGAGCACAGATACGCAGTATTTT. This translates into CASSKDRASTDTQYF.

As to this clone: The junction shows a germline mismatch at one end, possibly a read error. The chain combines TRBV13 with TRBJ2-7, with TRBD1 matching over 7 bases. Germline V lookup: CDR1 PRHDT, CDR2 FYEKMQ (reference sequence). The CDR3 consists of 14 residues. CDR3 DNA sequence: TGTGCCAGCAGCGCGTCGGGACAGCGAGGCTTCAAGAGTTTC. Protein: CASSASGQRGFKSF.

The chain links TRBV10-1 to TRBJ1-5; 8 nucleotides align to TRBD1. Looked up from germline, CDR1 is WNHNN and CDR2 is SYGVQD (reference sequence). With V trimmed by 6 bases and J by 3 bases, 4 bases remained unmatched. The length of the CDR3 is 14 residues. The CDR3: CASRPRGPNQPQHF. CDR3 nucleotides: TGCGCCAGCAGACCCAGGGGGCCCAATCAGCCCCAGCATTTT.

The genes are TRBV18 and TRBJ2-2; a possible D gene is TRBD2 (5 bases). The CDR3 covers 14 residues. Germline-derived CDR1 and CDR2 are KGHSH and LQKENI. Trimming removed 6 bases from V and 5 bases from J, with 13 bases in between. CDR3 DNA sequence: TGTGCCAGCTCTTCTCTAGCTGGGACCGGGGAGCTGTTTTTT. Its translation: CASSSLAGTGELFF.

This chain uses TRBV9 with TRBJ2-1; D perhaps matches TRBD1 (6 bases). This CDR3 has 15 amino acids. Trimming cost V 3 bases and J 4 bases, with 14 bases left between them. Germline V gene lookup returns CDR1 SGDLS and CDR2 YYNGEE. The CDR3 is CASSASRGWYNEQFF. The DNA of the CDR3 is TGTGCCAGCAGCGCTTCCAGGGGATGGTACAATGAGCAGTTCTTC.

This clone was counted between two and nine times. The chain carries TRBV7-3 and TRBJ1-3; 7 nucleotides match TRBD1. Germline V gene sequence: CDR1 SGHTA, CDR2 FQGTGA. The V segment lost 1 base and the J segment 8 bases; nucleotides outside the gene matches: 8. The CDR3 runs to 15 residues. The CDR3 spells CASSLKVGQEDTIYF. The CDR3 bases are TGTGCCAGCAGCTTAAAAGTTGGACAGGAGGACACCATATATTTT.

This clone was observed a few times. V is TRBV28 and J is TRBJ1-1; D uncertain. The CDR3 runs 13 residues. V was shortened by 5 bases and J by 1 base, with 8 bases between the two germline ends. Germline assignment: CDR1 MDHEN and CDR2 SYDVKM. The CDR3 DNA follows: TGTGCCAGCAGTCTCCAACAGAACACTGAAGCTTTCTTT. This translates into CASSLQQNTEAFF.

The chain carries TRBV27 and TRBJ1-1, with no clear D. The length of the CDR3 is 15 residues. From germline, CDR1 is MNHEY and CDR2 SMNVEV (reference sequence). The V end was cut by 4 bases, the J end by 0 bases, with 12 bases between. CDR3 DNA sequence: TGTGCCAGCAGTTCCCTACAGAAAATGAACACTGAAGCTTTCTTT. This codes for CASSSLQKMNTEAFF.

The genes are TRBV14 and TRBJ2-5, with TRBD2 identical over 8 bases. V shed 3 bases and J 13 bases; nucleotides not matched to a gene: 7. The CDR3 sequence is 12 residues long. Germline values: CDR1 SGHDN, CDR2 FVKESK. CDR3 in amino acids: CASSQTGGPPYF. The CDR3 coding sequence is TGTGCCAGCAGCCAGACGGGGGGGCCCCCGTACTTC.

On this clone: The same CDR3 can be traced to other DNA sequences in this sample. In DNA form, the CDR3 reads TGTGCCAGCAGCTTAGGGGGCGGTGGCACAGATACGCAGTATTTT. This gives the protein CASSLGGGGTDTQYF. V gene TRBV7-9 combines with J gene TRBJ2-3; possibly TRBD1 for D (5 bases). The CDR3 is made up of 15 amino acids. Trimming left V 1 base short and J 1 base short, with 9 bases between. Germline V gene lookup returns CDR1 SEHNR and CDR2 FQNEAQ (reference sequence).

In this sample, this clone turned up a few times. The CDR3 region has the DNA TGTGCCAGCAGTTTATCAGGGGGCGGGGAGTCACCCCTCCACTTT. Translation gives CASSLSGGGESPLHF. The rearrangement joins TRBV27 to TRBJ1-6; TRBD1 matches at 7 bases. Germline CDR1 reads MNHEY; CDR2 reads SMNVEV (reference sequence). Trimming at V came to 0 bases and at J to 10 bases, leaving 6 bases not matched to a gene. The CDR3 loop spans 15 amino acids.

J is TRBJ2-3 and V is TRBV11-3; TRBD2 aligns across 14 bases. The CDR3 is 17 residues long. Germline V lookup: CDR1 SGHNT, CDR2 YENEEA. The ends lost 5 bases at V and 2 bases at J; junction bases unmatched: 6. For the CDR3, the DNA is TGTGCCAGCAGCCGTGGACTAGCGGGGGGCTTCACAGATACGCAGTATTTT. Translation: CASSRGLAGGFTDTQYF.

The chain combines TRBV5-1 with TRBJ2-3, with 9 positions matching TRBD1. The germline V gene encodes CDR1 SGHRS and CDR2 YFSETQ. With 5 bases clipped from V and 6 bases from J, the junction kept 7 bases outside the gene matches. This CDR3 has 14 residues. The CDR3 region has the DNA TGCGCCAGCAGTACAGGGGGCGCATCGGATACGCAGTATTTT. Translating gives CASSTGGASDTQYF.

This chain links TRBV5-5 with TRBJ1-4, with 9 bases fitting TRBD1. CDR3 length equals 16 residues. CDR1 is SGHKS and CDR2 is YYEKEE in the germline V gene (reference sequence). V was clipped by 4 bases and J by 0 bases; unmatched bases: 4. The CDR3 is CASSGGQGTTNEKLFF. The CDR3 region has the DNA TGTGCCAGCAGCGGCGGACAGGGGACAACTAATGAAAAACTGTTTTTT.

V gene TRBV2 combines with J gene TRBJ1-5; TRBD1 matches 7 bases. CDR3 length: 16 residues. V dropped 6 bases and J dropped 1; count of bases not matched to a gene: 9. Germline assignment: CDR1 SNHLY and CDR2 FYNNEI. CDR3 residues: CASSPRGLLSNQPQHF. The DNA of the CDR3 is TGTGCCAGCAGCCCTAGGGGGCTTTTGAGCAATCAGCCCCAGCATTTT.

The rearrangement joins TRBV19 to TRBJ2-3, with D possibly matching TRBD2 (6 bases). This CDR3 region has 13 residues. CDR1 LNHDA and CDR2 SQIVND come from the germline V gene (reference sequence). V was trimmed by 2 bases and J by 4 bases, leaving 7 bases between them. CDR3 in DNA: TGTGCCAGTAGTATAACGGGGGCAGATACGCAGTATTTT. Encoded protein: CASSITGADTQYF.

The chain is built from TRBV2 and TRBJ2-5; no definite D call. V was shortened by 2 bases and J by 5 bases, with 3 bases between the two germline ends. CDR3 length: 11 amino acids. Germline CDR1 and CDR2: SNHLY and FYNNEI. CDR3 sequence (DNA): TGTGCCAGCAGTGAATATGAGACCCAGTACTTC. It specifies CASSEYETQYF.

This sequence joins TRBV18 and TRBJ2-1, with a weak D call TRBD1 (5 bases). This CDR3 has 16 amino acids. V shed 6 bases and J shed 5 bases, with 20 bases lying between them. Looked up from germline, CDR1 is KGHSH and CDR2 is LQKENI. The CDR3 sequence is CASSAIRARVNNEQFF. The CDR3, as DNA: TGTGCCAGCTCGGCTATCAGGGCCCGGGTAAACAATGAGCAGTTCTTC.

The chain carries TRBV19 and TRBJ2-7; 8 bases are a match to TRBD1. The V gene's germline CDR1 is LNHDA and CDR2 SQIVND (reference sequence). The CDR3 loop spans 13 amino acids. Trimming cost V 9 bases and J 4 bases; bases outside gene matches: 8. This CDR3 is CASMDRASYEQYF. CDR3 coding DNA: TGTGCCAGCATGGACAGGGCCAGTTACGAGCAGTACTTC.

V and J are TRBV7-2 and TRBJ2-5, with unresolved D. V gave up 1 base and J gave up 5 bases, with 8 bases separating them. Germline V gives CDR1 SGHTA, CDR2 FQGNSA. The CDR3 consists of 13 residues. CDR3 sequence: CASSLGSRETQYF. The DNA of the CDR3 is TGTGCCAGCAGCTTAGGTAGCCGGGAGACCCAGTACTTC.

CDR3 DNA: TGTGCCACCCGGACAGGGGGGTTGGCAGATACGCAGTATTTT. Residues: CATRTGGLADTQYF. This chain connects TRBV6-5 to TRBJ2-3; TRBD1 agrees at 10 bases. Trimming took 10 bases from V and 4 from J; bases not matched to a gene: 8. The CDR3 runs 14 residues. CDR1 MNHEY and CDR2 SVGAGI come from the germline V gene.

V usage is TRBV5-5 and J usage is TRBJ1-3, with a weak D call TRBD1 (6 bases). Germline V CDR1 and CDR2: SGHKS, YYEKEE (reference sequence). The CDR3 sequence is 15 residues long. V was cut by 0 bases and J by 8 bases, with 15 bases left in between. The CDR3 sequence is CASSLAVNRVDTIYF. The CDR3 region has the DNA TGTGCCAGCAGCTTGGCCGTGAACAGGGTGGACACCATATATTTT.

The CDR3 DNA is TGTGCCAGCAGTTCGGACAGACGAGGCTACACCTTC. Amino acid sequence: CASSSDRRGYTF. The J gene is TRBJ1-2, the V gene TRBV6-5; D possibly corresponds to TRBD1 (6 bases). Deletions cut 4 bases from V and 8 bases from J, with 11 bases between. The CDR3 contains 12 residues. Germline V gene lookup returns CDR1 MNHEY and CDR2 SVGAGI.

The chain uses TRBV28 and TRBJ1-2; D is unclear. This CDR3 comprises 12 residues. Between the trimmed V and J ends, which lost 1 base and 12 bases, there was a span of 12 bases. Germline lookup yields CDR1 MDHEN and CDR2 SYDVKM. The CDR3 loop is CASSLFGVWHTF. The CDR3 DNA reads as TGTGCCAGCAGTTTATTCGGGGTTTGGCACACCTTC.